This T cell receptor beta chain was documented in a study of Tregs in tolerant kidney transplant recipients. Overall study findings and caveats: Findings come from small patient numbers and require larger validation. Tolerant patients' donor-specific Tregs expanded beyond overall Tregs, suggesting antigen-driven growth. Tregs expanded with activated donor B cells seemed most donor-specific.

Details on this clone: Its target is unknown.

Some clones are missing from TCRdb's copy, which holds only in-frame ones; the method was immunoSEQ multiplex PCR. The table has 3,900 or so clones, approximately 83% seen once. V lost 6 bases to trimming and J lost 6 bases; unmatched junction nucleotides: 9. Germline V gives CDR1 MDHEN, CDR2 SYDVKM. The CDR3 consists of 15 residues. Sequences were derived from Tregs from blood, sampled before the transplant. This TCR derives from a human donor who received a combined kidney and bone marrow transplant. The chain recombines TRBV28 with TRBJ2-2; 8 bases line up with TRBD2. The CDR3 DNA is TGTGCCAGCAGGACGGGAGGGCCAGGCTCCGGGGAGCTGTTTTTT. Translation gives CASRTGGPGSGELFF.